The present TCR beta chain was sequenced within a study of Ad26.COV2.S vaccination and SARS-CoV-2 variants. The length of the CDR3 is 18 residues. Germline V gives CDR1 MGHRA, CDR2 YSYEKL. The V segment lost 3 bases and the J segment 4 bases; nucleotides outside the gene matches: 14. As concerns this clone: Its cognate antigen is unknown.

The protocol was immunoSEQ multiplex PCR, while the TCRdb copy is restricted to in-frame clones and leaves out a portion. The sample records 300,000 to 450,000 clones, just over 90% being singletons. Study-wide points: From the TCR breadth and depth analyses, total T cell responses may have been underestimated. Vaccinees showed greater spike-specific TCR breadth than placebo recipients. Reportedly, after vaccination the spike-specific CD8+ and CD4+ T cell responses displayed substantial breadth. Non-spike TCR breadth showed similarity between vaccine and placebo recipients.

This TCR was recovered from a human donor who had recovered from COVID-19. The sample was peripheral blood, taken after recovery from COVID-19. The chain links TRBV4-1 to TRBJ2-5, with TRBD1 identical over 10 bases. The CDR3 spells CASSHSPLRDRGGETQYF. DNA for the CDR3: TGCGCCAGCAGCCACTCACCCTTGAGGGACAGGGGCGGAGAGACCCAGTACTTC.